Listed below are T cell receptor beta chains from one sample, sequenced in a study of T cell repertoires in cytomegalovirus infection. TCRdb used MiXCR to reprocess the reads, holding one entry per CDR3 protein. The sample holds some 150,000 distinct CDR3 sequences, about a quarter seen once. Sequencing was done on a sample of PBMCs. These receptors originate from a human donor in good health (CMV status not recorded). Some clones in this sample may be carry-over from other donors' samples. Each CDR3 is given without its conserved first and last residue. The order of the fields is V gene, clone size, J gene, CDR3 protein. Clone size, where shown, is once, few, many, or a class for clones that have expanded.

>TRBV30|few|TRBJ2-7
ASQREGQVEQY
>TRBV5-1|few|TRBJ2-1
ASSYRAGANNEQF
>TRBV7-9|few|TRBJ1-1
ASSSGQGVSGEGTEAF
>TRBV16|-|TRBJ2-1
ASSHLGGAPNEQF
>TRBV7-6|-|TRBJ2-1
ASSLAVASSGRGSGYNEQF
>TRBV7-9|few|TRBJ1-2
ASSLSPTGTAGYT
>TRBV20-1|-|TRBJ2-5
SARGGGQETQY
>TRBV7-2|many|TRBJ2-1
ASSLAQGPNEQF
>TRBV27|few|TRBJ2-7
ASSSVPRSYEQY
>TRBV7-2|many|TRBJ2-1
ASSMDRGSYNEQF
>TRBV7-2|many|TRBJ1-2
ASSLASQDYGYT
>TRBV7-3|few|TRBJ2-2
ASSLGIGGELF
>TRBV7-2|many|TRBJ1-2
ASSLEGTGQRFGYT
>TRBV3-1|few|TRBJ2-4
ASSQGLALGVENIQY
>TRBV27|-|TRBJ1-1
ASRIDLRNTEAF
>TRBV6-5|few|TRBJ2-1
ASSYSRAGDLPGEQF
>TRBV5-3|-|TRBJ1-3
ASSSKGTAGNTIY
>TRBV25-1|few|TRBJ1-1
ASTEKGKNTEAF
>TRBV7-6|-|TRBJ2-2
ASSSDGSTGELF
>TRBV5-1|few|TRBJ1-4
ASSLAEQGNEKLF
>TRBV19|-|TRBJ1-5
ASSIGDRGNQPQH
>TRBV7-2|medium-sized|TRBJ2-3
ASSLALGGAGGGSTDTQY
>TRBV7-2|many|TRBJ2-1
ASSSGLAGVNEQF
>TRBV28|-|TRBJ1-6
ASGSSYNSPLH
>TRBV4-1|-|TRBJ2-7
ASSQAGVGSQY
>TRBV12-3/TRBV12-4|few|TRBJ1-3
ASSFFGNTIY
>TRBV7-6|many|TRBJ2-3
ASSQLGLPSTDTQY
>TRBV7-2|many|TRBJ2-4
ASSLEAGRAKNIQY
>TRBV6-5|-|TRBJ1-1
ASSRDRGHTEAF
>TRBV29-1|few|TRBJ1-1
SAKQGRTEAF
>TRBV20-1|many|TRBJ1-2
SAPGQGAGGYT
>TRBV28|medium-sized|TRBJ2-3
ASNRGAREEDTQY
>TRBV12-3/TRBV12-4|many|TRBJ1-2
ASSLQGASGYT
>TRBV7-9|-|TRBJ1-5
ASSLDLQPQH
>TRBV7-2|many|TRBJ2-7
ASSHGGGSGSYEQY
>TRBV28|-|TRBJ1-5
ASMDRGHQPQH
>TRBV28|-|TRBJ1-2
ASSGAGVLYT
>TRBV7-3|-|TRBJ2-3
ASSRTGLAGLTDTQY
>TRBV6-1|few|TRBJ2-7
ASMSFTGKWYEQY
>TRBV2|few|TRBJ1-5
ASRDREGNQPQH
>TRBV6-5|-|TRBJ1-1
ASRSTLSPEAF
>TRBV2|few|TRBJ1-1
ASRRDLANTEAF
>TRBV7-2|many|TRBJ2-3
ASSPGGSTDTQY
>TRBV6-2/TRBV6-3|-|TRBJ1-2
ASSTRGARGYGYT
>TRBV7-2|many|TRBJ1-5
ASSPVGGGNQPQH
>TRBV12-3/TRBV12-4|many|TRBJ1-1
ASSFVNTEAF